This TCR beta chain was identified in a study of CD8+CD57+ T cells in acquired aplastic anemia. V trimming: 7 bases; J trimming: 3 bases; junction bases outside the gene matches: 8. The V gene's germline CDR1 is SQVTM and CDR2 ANQGSEA. The CDR3 totals 13 residues. This clonotype was recorded many times. Its antigen remains unidentified. Whole-study findings and limits: Patients and controls shared 25 to 30 CD8+ CDR3 sequences, highly expressed in patients.

The patients chosen for sequencing had shown expansion of CD8+CD57+ cells (detected by flow cytometry). No therapy had been given to the patients at the time of blood sampling. TCR beta VDJ and CDR3 were profiled, and genomic DNA was the template. MiXCR, applied by TCRdb to the reads, yields one record per CDR3 protein. The profile covers roughly 280,000 distinct CDR3 sequences, with approximately 58% appearing a single time and under 1.5% taken by the ten largest. The origin of this receptor is a human donor with aplastic anemia. This sequence joins TRBV29-1 and TRBJ1-1; 7 bases agree with TRBD1. Sequencing was performed on sorted CD4+, CD8+, or CD8+CD57+ T cells (not recorded which) from PBMCs. The CDR3 spells CSAADRSYTEAFF. Here the CDR3 DNA reads TGCAGCGCAGCGGACAGGTCCTACACTGAAGCTTTCTTT.